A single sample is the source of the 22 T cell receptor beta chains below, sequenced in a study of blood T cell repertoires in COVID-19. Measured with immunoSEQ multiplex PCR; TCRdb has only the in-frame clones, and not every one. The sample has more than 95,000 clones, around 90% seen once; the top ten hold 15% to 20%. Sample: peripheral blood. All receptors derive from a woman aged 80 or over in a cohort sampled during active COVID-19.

CDR3 nucleotide sequence: TGTGCCAGCAGCCAAGATTTTACAGGGGCCAACGTCCTGACTTTC. This codes for CASSQDFTGANVLTF. The V call is TRBV14, the J call TRBJ2-6; the D is unclear. CDR1 and CDR2 (germline): SGHDN, FVKESK. V lost 0 bases and J 4 bases, leaving 7 bases between the germline ends. The CDR3 length is 15 residues.

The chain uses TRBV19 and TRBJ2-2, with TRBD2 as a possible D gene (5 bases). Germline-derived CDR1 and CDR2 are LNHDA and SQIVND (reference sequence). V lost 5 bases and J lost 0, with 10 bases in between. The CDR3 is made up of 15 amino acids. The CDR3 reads CASSFSVTNTGELFF. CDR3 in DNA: TGTGCCAGTAGTTTTAGCGTTACGAACACCGGGGAGCTGTTTTTT.

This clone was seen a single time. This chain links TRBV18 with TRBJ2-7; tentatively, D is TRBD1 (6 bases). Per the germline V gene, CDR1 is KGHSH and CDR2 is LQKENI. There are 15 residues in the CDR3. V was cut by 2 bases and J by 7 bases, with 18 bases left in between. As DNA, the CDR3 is TGTGCCAGCTCACCAGGTGGGACAATGGTTGGGGAGCAGTACTTC. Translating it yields CASSPGGTMVGEQYF.

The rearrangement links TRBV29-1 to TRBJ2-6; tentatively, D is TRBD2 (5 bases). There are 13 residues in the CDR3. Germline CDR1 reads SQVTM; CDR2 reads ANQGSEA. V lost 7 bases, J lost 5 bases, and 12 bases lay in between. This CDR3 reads CSARGSRANVLTF. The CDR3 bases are TGCAGCGCACGGGGTTCGCGGGCCAACGTCCTGACTTTC. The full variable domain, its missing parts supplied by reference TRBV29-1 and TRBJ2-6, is SAVISQKPSRDICQRGTSLTIQCQVDSQVTMMFWYRQQPGQSLTLIATANQGSEATYESGFVIDKFPISRPNLTFSTLTVSNMSPEDSSIYLCSARGSRANVLTFGAGSRLTVL.

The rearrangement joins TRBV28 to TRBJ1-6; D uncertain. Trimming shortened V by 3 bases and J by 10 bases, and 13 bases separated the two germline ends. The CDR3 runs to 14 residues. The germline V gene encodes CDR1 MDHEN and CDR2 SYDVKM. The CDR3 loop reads CASSFESRRSPLHF. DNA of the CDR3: TGTGCCAGCAGTTTTGAGTCTAGAAGATCACCCCTCCACTTT.

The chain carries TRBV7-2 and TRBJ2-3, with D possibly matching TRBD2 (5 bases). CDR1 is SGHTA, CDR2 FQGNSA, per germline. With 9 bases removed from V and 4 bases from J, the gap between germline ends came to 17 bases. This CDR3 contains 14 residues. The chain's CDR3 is CARLDLPYADTQYF. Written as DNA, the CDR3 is TGTGCCAGGCTGGACTTACCATATGCAGATACGCAGTATTTT. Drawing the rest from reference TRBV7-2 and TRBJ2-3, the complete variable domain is GAGVSQSPSNKVTEKGKDVELRCDPISGHTALYWYRQSLGQGLEFLIYFQGNSAPDKSGLPSDRFSAERTGGSVSTLTIQRTQQEDSAVYLCARLDLPYADTQYFGPGTRLTVL.

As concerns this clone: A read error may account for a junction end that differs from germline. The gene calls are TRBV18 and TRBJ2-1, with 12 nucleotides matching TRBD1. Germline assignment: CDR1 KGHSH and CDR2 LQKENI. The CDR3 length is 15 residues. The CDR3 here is CASSPQGQGAREPFF. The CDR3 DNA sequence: TGTGCCAGCTCACCACAGGGACAGGGGGCCCGTGAGCCGTTCTTC.

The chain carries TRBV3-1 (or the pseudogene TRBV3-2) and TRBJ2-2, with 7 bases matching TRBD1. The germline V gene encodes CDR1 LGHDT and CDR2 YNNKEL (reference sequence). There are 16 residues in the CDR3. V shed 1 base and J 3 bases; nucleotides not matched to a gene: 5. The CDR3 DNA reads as TGTGCCAGCAGCCAAGCCACGGGACAGTACACCGGGGAGCTGTTTTTT. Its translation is CASSQATGQYTGELFF.

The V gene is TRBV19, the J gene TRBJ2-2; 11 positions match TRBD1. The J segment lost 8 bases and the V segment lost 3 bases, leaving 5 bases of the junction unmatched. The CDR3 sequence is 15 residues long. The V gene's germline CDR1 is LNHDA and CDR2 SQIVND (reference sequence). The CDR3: CASSILGTGGGELFF. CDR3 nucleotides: TGTGCCAGTAGTATCCTCGGGACAGGGGGAGGGGAGCTGTTTTTT.

For the CDR3, the DNA is TGTGCCTGGAGTGGACTAGGGAACAATGAGCAGTTCTTC. This translates into CAWSGLGNNEQFF. The chain combines TRBV30 with TRBJ2-1, with D possibly TRBD2 on 6 matching bases. CDR1 is GTSNPN and CDR2 is SVGIG in the germline V gene (reference sequence). The V end was cut by 1 base, the J end by 5 bases, with 9 bases between. CDR3 length equals 13 residues.

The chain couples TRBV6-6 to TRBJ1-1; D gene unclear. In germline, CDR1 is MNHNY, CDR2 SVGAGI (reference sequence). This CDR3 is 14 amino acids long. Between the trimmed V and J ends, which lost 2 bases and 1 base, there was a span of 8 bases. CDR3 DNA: TGTGCCAGCAGTTACGGCCGATCGAACACTGAAGCTTTCTTT. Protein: CASSYGRSNTEAFF.

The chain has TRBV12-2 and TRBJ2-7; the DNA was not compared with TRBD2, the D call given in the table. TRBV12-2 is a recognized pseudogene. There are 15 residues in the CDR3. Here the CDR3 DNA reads TGTGCAAGTCGCTCGGGAGGAAATAGCTCCTACGAGCAGTACTTC. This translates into CASRSGGNSSYEQYF.

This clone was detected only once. Here the CDR3 DNA reads TGTGCCAGCAGTACCGGGGGGCAGGGACACAATGAGCAGTTCTTC. Protein product: CASSTGGQGHNEQFF. The chain employs TRBV6-5 and TRBJ2-1; D may be TRBD2 (7 bases). Trimming shortened V by 5 bases and J by 5 bases, and 16 bases separated the two germline ends. The CDR3 sequence is 15 residues long. Germline loops: CDR1 MNHEY, CDR2 SVGAGI.

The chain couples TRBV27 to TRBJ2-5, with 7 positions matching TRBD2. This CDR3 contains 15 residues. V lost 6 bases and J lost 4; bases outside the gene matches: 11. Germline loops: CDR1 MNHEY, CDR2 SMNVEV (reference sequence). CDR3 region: CASRGAREGRETQYF. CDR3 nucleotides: TGTGCCAGCAGGGGCGCAAGGGAGGGTAGAGAGACCCAGTACTTC.

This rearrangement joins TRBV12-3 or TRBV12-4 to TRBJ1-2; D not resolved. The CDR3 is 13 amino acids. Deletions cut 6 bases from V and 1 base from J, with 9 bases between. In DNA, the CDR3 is TGTGCCAGCAGCCCCGGGAGTAACTATGGCTACACCTTC. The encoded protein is CASSPGSNYGYTF.

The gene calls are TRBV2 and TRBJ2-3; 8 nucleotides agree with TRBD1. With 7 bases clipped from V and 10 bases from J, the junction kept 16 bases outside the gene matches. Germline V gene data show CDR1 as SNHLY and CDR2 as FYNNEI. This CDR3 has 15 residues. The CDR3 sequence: CASIPVRGPPSPQYF. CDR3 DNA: TGTGCCAGCATCCCAGTCAGGGGGCCGCCCAGTCCGCAGTATTTT.

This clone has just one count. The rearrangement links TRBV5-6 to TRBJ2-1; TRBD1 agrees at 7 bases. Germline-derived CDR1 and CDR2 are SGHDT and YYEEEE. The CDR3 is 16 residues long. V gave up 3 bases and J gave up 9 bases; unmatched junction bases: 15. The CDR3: CASSSRDSLGWGEQFF. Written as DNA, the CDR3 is TGTGCCAGCAGCTCCAGGGACAGCCTCGGGTGGGGTGAGCAGTTCTTC.

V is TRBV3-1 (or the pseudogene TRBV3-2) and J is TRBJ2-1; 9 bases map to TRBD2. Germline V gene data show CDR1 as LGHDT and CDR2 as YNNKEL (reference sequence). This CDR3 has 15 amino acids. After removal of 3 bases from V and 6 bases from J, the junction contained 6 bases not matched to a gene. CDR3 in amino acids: CASSHLGLAGNEQFF. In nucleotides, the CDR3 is TGTGCCAGCAGCCACTTGGGACTAGCAGGCAATGAGCAGTTCTTC.

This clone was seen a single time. The CDR3 protein is CATSREDYSYEQYF. The CDR3 DNA follows: TGTGCCACCAGCAGGGAGGACTACTCCTACGAGCAGTACTTC. This chain connects TRBV15 to TRBJ2-7, with D perhaps TRBD2 (6 bases). Germline V lookup: CDR1 LNHNV, CDR2 YYDKDF (reference sequence). The V end lost 3 bases, the J end lost 0 bases, and 9 bases lay between the germline ends. The CDR3 is made up of 14 amino acids.

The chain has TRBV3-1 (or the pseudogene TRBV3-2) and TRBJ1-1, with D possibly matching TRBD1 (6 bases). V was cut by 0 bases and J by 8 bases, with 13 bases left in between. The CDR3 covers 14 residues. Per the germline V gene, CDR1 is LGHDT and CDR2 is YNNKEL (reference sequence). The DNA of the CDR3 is TGTGCCAGCAGCCAAGAAGCGAGGGGGACGGAAGCTTTCTTT. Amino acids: CASSQEARGTEAFF.

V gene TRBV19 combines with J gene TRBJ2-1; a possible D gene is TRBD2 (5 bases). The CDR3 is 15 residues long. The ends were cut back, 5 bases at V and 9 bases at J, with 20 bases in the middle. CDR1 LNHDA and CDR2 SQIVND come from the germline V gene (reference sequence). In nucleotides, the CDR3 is TGTGCCAGTAGTGAACATAGTAGCGTCATGGGTGAGCAGTTCTTC. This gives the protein CASSEHSSVMGEQFF.

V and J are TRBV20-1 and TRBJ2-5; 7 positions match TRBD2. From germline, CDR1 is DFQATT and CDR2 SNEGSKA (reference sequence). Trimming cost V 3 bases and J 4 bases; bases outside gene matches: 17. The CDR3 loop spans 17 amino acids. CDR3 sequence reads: CSASVARAGAFRETQYF. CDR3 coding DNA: TGCAGTGCTAGTGTTGCCAGGGCGGGAGCCTTCAGAGAGACCCAGTACTTC.